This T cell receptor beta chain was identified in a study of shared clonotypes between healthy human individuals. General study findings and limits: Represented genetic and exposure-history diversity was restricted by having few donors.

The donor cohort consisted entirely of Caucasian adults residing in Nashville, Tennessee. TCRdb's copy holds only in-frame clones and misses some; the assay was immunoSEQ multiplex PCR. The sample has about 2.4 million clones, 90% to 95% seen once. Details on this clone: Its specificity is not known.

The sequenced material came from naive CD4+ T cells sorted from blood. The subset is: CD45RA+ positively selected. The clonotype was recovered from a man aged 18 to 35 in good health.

The CDR3 is CASSSSATVPNEKLFF. In nucleotides, the CDR3 is TGCGCCAGCAGCTCGTCGGCTACAGTGCCTAATGAAAAACTGTTTTTT. The chain links TRBV5-1 to TRBJ1-4; D is unclear. The CDR3 runs to 16 residues. The germline V gene has CDR1 SGHRS and CDR2 YFSETQ. Trimming took off 3 bases at V and 3 bases at J, with 15 bases between the two ends.